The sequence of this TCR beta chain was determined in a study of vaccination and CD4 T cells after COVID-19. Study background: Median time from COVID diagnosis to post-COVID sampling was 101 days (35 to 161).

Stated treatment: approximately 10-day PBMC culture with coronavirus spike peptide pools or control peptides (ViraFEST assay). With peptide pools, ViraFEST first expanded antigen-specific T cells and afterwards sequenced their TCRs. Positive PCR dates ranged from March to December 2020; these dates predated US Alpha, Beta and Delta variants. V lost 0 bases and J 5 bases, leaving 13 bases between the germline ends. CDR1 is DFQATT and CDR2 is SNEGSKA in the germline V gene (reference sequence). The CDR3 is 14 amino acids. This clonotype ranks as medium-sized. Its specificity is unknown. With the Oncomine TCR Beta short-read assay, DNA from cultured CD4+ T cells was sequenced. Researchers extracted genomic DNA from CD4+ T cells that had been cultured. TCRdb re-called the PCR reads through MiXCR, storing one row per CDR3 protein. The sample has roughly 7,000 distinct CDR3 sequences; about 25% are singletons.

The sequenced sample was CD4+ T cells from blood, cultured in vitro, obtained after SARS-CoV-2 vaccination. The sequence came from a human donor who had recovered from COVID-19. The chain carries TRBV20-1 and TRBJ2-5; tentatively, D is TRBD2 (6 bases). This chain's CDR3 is CSARDRAGRETQYF. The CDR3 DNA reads TGCAGTGCTAGAGATCGTGCGGGGAGGGAGACCCAGTACTTC.